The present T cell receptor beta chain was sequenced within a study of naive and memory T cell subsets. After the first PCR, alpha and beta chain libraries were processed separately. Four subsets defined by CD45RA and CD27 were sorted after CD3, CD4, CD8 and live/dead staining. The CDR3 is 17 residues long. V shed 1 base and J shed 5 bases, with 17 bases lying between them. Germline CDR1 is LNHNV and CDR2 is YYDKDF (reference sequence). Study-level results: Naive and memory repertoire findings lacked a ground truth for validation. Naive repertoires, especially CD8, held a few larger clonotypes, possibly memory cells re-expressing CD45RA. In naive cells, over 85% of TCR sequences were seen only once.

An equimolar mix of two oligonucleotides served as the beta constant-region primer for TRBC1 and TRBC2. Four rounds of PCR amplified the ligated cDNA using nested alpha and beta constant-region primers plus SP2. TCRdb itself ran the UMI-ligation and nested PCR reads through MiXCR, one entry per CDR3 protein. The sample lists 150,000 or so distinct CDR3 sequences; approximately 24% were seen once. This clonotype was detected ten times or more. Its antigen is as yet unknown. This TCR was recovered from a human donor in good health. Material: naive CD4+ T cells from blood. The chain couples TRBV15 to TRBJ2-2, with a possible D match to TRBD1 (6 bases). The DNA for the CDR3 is TGTGCCACCAGCAGAGGTGGCAGGGGCTGGGGGACCGGGGAGCTGTTTTTT. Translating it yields CATSRGGRGWGTGELFF.